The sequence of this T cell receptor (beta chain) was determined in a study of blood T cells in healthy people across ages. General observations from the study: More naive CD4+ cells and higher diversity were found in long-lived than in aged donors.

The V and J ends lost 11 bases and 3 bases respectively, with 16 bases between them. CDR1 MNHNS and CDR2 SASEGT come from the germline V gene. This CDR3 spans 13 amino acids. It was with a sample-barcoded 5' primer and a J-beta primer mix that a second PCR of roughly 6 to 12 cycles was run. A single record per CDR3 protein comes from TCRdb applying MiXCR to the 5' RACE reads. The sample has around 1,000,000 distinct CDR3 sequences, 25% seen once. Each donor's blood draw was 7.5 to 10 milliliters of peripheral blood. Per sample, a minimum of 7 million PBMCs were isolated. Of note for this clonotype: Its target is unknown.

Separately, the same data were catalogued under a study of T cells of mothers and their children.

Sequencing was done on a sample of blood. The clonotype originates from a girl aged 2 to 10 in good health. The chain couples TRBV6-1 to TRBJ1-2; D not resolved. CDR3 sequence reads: CAARAADYYGYTF. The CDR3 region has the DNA TGTGCCGCGCGGGCGGCAGATTACTATGGCTACACCTTC.